Given below is one TCR beta chain in context. Antigen unknown. It was 5'RACE with constant-segment primers that produced the TCR alpha and TCR beta cDNA libraries, which carried sample barcodes and UMIs. TCRdb re-derived calls from the 5' RACE reads in MiXCR, one entry per CDR3 protein. Here the sample spans hundreds of thousands of distinct CDR3 sequences, roughly 19% being singletons. These data come from a study of T-cell memory formation after mild COVID-19. Study-wide points: Mostly located in CM and EM were contracting CD4+ clones, with contracting CD8+ clones located in EMRA.

V was cut by 4 bases and J by 11 bases, with 17 bases left in between. Germline loops: CDR1 MNHEY, CDR2 SMNVEV (reference sequence). CDR3 length: 13 amino acids. Sequenced material: PBMCs or a T cell subset sorted from them (not recorded which). J is TRBJ1-1 and V is TRBV27; D is possibly TRBD1 (6 bases). The receptor's source is a man aged 18 to 29 who had mild COVID-19 (a few samples of this study predate the infection). Cell type and time point are not known. The CDR3 DNA sequence: TGTGCCAGCAGTTGGGGGGCCTTAGGGGAGGCTTTCTTT. As protein: CASSWGALGEAFF.